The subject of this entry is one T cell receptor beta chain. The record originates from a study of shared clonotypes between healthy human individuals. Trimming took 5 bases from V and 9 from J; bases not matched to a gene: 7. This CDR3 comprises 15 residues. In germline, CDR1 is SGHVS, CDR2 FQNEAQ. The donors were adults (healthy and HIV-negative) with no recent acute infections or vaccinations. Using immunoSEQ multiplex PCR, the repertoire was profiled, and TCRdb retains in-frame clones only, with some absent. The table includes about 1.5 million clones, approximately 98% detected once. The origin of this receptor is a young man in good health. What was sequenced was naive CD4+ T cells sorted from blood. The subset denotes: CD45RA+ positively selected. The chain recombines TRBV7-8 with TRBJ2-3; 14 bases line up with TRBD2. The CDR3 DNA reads TGTGCCAGCAGCGCCGGACTAGCGGGGGGCAAAACGCAGTATTTT. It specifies CASSAGLAGGKTQYF.